This passage covers 22 T cell receptor beta chains from one sample sequenced in a study of T cell changes during pregnancy in multiple sclerosis. Profiling relied on immunoSEQ multiplex PCR, and the TCRdb table lists in-frame clones only, not all of them. The repertoire holds 20,000 to 25,000 clones, with roughly 91% as singletons. The material sequenced was CD8+ T cells from peripheral blood mononuclear cells, taken in the first trimester of pregnancy. The receptors were sampled from a female donor with multiple sclerosis, enrolled in a pregnancy study.

This clone appeared a single time. This chain uses TRBV27 with TRBJ2-7, with 9 bases that match TRBD1. The CDR3 totals 15 residues. J was trimmed by 0 bases and V by 7 bases; bases with no gene match: 7. Germline V CDR1 and CDR2: MNHEY, SMNVEV (reference sequence). The chain's CDR3 is CASTRQGGGSYEQYF. The CDR3 coding sequence is TGTGCCAGCACCAGACAGGGGGGGGGCTCCTACGAGCAGTACTTC.

The chain combines TRBV5-5 with TRBJ1-1; no clear D. CDR3 length equals 15 residues. CDR1 is SGHKS and CDR2 is YYEKEE in the germline V gene (reference sequence). V lost 0 bases, J lost 0 bases, and 9 bases lay in between. This CDR3 is CASSLEAVVNTEAFF. DNA of the CDR3: TGTGCCAGCAGCTTGGAAGCGGTCGTGAACACTGAAGCTTTCTTT.

The gene calls are TRBV30 and TRBJ2-5; 7 nucleotides line up with TRBD2. Trimming at V came to 5 bases and at J to 0 bases, leaving 6 bases not matched to a gene. Germline CDR1 and CDR2: GTSNPN and SVGIG (reference sequence). This CDR3 is built from 14 residues. The CDR3 sequence is CAWGGGSYQETQYF. Here the CDR3 DNA reads TGTGCCTGGGGGGGAGGGAGTTACCAAGAGACCCAGTACTTC. Combining the CDR3 with reference TRBV30 and TRBJ2-5 gives the whole variable domain SQTIHQWPATLVQPVGSPLSLECTVEGTSNPNLYWYRQAAGRGLQLLFYSVGIGQISSEVPQNLSASRPQDRQFILSSKKLLLSDSGFYLCAWGGGSYQETQYFGPGTRLLVL.

The rearrangement uses TRBV7-2 and TRBJ1-3; D uncertain. The germline gives CDR1 SGHTA, CDR2 FQGNSA. This CDR3 has 15 amino acids. Trimming took 1 base from V and 0 from J, leaving 7 bases between them. DNA for the CDR3: TGTGCCAGCAGCTTAGGTTTATACTCTGGAAACACCATATATTTT. It specifies CASSLGLYSGNTIYF.

The J gene is TRBJ2-4, the V gene TRBV7-9, with TRBD1 identical over 9 bases. Trimming removed 5 bases from V and 5 bases from J; junction bases left unmatched: 7. The CDR3 loop spans 15 amino acids. Germline-derived CDR1 and CDR2 are SEHNR and FQNEAQ (reference sequence). DNA for the CDR3: TGTGCCAGCAGCCTTACCCGGACAGGGGAAAACATTCAGTACTTC. It translates to CASSLTRTGENIQYF.

The chain is built from TRBV4-1 and TRBJ2-4; D is possibly TRBD2 (5 bases). CDR1 MGHRA and CDR2 YSYEKL come from the germline V gene. V was cut by 4 bases and J by 7 bases, with 11 bases left in between. This CDR3 is built from 13 residues. CDR3 nucleotides: TGCGCCAGCAGCCCCGGGGTGGGGAACATTCAGTACTTC. It encodes CASSPGVGNIQYF.

The chain is built from TRBV28 and TRBJ2-4; possible D gene TRBD2, 6 bases. CDR1 MDHEN and CDR2 SYDVKM come from the germline V gene. Between the trimmed V and J ends, which lost 6 bases and 1 base, there was a span of 13 bases. There are 15 residues in the CDR3. CDR3 sequence (DNA): TGTGCCAGCAGGTGGGGGGATGCGGCCAAAAACATTCAGTACTTC. Amino acid sequence: CASRWGDAAKNIQYF.

The chain couples TRBV6-4 to TRBJ2-1, with TRBD2 matching over 7 bases. V lost 0 bases to trimming and J lost 4 bases; unmatched junction nucleotides: 3. This CDR3 comprises 15 residues. Germline V lookup: CDR1 MRHNA, CDR2 SNTAGT. The CDR3 region is CASSDSTGGYNEQFF. The CDR3 nucleotides are TGTGCCAGCAGTGACTCAACGGGAGGATACAATGAGCAGTTCTTC.

V is TRBV27 and J is TRBJ2-2; 8 bases map to TRBD1. This CDR3 contains 15 residues. Germline loops: CDR1 MNHEY, CDR2 SMNVEV (reference sequence). The trim removed 6 bases at V and 6 bases at J, leaving 9 bases unmatched. Here the CDR3 reads CASRAGQGRSGELFF. CDR3 bases: TGTGCCAGCAGAGCAGGACAGGGCCGTTCCGGGGAGCTGTTTTTT.

V and J are TRBV18 and TRBJ2-2; no firm D call. This CDR3 has 13 amino acids. V was pared by 2 bases and J by 6 bases, with 7 bases between. Germline loops: CDR1 KGHSH, CDR2 LQKENI. Here the CDR3 DNA reads TGTGCCAGCTCACCAACAAAACCCGGGGAGCTGTTTTTT. It translates to CASSPTKPGELFF.

The chain links TRBV7-9 to TRBJ2-7, with D tentatively TRBD2 (5 bases). In germline, CDR1 is SEHNR, CDR2 FQNEAQ (reference sequence). CDR3 length: 13 residues. Trimming took off 3 bases at V and 2 bases at J, with 8 bases between the two ends. CDR3 DNA sequence: TGTGCCAGCAGCTTTTGGGGAGCCTACGAGCAGTACTTC. Translation: CASSFWGAYEQYF.

The genes are TRBV18 and TRBJ2-3; D may be TRBD1 (6 bases). Germline CDR1 is KGHSH and CDR2 is LQKENI. The CDR3 is made up of 14 amino acids. V was cut by 6 bases and J by 2 bases, with 12 bases left in between. As DNA, the CDR3 is TGTGCCAGCTCCCTTGACAGGCTCACAGATACGCAGTATTTT. Encoded protein: CASSLDRLTDTQYF.

The chain employs TRBV5-4 and TRBJ1-5; 9 positions agree with TRBD1. CDR3 length: 14 residues. The ends lost 4 bases at V and 9 bases at J; junction bases unmatched: 8. Germline assignment: CDR1 SGHNT and CDR2 YYREEE (reference sequence). In DNA, the CDR3 is TGTGCCAGCAGCCCCGACAGGGGGGTAGGGCCCCAGCATTTT. Translated, it gives CASSPDRGVGPQHF.

This clone appeared a single time. V and J are TRBV6-4 and TRBJ2-3; possibly TRBD2 for D (6 bases). Germline CDR1 MRHNA, CDR2 SNTAGT. The CDR3 covers 14 residues. Trimming removed 4 bases at V and 3 bases at J, with 11 bases between. The CDR3 loop is CASSGTGETDTQYF. CDR3 coding DNA: TGTGCCAGCAGTGGGACGGGAGAGACAGATACGCAGTATTTT.

The gene calls are TRBV7-3 and TRBJ2-1; 10 bases agree with TRBD2. V was clipped by 5 bases and J by 8 bases; unmatched bases: 9. In germline, CDR1 is SGHTA, CDR2 FQGTGA. The length of the CDR3 is 15 residues. The CDR3 sequence is CASSVLAGAMDEQFF. The CDR3 DNA reads as TGTGCCAGCAGCGTCCTAGCGGGAGCTATGGATGAGCAGTTCTTC.

This clone has a single count. The chain is built from TRBV6-5 and TRBJ2-1; 14 positions agree with TRBD2. J lost 8 bases, V lost 3 bases, and 3 bases had no gene match. The CDR3 contains 15 residues. CDR1 MNHEY and CDR2 SVGAGI come from the germline V gene. CDR3 in amino acids: CASSYGLAGGDEQFF. For the CDR3, the DNA is TGTGCCAGCAGTTATGGACTAGCGGGAGGAGATGAGCAGTTCTTC.

DNA of the CDR3: TGTGCCAGCAGTCGGAGGGGGGACAGGGGGAGAGGGAACACTGAAGCTTTCTTT. Translating it yields CASSRRGDRGRGNTEAFF. This rearrangement joins TRBV28 to TRBJ1-1; 11 nucleotides align to TRBD1. With 5 bases clipped from V and 1 base from J, the junction kept 12 bases outside the gene matches. Germline V gene lookup returns CDR1 MDHEN and CDR2 SYDVKM. The CDR3 totals 18 residues.

The rearrangement joins TRBV5-1 to TRBJ2-7; D may be TRBD1 (5 bases). With 0 bases removed from V and 3 bases from J, the gap between germline ends came to 13 bases. Looked up from germline, CDR1 is SGHRS and CDR2 is YFSETQ. The CDR3 sequence is 15 residues long. CDR3 sequence (DNA): TGCGCCAGCAGCTTGGCCGAAGGGGCGTACTACGAGCAGTACTTC. Its protein product is CASSLAEGAYYEQYF.

As DNA, the CDR3 is TGCGCCAGCAGCCATTCGACAGGGGGGGCCGGGGAGCTGTTTTTT. Encoded protein: CASSHSTGGAGELFF. The chain is built from TRBV4-3 and TRBJ2-2; the match to TRBD1 covers 9 bases. Germline assignment: CDR1 LGHNA and CDR2 YSLEER. V shed 3 bases and J 6 bases; nucleotides not matched to a gene: 5. The CDR3 loop spans 15 amino acids.

This clone has just a few counts. This chain connects TRBV10-3 to TRBJ1-1; no definite D call. The CDR3 consists of 14 residues. V was pared by 1 base and J by 4 bases, with 10 bases between. The germline CDR1 and CDR2 sequences are ENHRY and SYGVKD. CDR3 nucleotide sequence: TGTGCCATCAGTGAGTGGGGAGGAGGCACTGAAGCTTTCTTT. As protein: CAISEWGGGTEAFF.

This chain joins TRBV5-4 and TRBJ2-7; 7 bases fit TRBD2. V shed 7 bases, J shed 9 bases, and the junction held 10 bases outside the gene matches. CDR1 is SGHNT, CDR2 YYREEE, per germline (reference sequence). The CDR3 spans 12 residues. DNA of the CDR3: TGTGCCAGCTCCCTAGCGGAAGGAGTGCAGTACTTC. This translates into CASSLAEGVQYF.

The J gene is TRBJ2-7, the V gene TRBV5-4; TRBD2 aligns across 7 bases. V lost 2 bases and J lost 0; bases outside the gene matches: 5. CDR3 length: 15 residues. CDR1 SGHNT and CDR2 YYREEE come from the germline V gene (reference sequence). The CDR3: CASSLGRESSYEQYF. The CDR3 DNA reads TGTGCCAGCAGCTTAGGGCGGGAGAGCTCCTACGAGCAGTACTTC. The whole variable domain, remainder taken from reference TRBV5-4 and TRBJ2-7, is ETGVTQSPTHLIKTRGQQVTLRCSSQSGHNTVSWYQQALGQGPQFIFQYYREEENGRGNFPPRFSGLQFPNYSSELNVNALELDDSALYLCASSLGRESSYEQYFGPGTRLTVT.